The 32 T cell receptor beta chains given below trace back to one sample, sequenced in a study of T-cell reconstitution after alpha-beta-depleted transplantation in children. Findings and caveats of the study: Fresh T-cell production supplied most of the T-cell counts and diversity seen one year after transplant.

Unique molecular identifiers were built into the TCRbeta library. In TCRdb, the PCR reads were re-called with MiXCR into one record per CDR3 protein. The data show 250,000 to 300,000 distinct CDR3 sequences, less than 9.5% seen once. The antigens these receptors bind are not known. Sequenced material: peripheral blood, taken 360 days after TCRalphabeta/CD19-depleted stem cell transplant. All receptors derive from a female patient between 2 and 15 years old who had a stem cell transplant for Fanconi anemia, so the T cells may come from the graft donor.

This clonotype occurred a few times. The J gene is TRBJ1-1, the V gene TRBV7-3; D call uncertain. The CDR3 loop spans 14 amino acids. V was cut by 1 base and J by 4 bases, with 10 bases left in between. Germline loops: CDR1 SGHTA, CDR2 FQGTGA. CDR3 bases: TGTGCCAGCAGCTTAAGTCCCATGGGCACTGAAGCTTTCTTT. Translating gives CASSLSPMGTEAFF.

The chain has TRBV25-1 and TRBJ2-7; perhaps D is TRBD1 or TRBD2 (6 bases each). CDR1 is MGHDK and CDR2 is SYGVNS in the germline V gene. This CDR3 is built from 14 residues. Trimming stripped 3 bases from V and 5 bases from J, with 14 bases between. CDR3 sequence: CASSDGGRWDEQYF. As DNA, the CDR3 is TGTGCCAGCAGTGATGGGGGGCGCTGGGACGAGCAGTACTTC.

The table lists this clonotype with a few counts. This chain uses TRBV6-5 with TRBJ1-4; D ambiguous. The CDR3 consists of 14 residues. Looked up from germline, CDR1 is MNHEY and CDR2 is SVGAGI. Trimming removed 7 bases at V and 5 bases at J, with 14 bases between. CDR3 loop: CASTQPYGNEKLFF. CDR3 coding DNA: TGTGCCAGCACCCAGCCCTACGGGAATGAAAAACTGTTTTTT.

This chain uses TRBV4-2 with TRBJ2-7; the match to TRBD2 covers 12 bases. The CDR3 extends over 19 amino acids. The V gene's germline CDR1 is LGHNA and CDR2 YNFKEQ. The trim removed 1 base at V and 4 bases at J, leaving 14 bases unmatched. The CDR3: CASSQGLAGVLTGRYEQYF. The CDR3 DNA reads TGTGCCAGCAGCCAAGGACTAGCGGGAGTCCTAACAGGAAGGTACGAGCAGTACTTC.

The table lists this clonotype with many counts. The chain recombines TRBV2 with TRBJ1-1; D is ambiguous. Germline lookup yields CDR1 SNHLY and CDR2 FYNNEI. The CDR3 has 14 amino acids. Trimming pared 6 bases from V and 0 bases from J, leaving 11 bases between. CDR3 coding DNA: TGTGCCAGCAGGGGAGGGCCACTGAACACTGAAGCTTTCTTT. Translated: CASRGGPLNTEAFF.

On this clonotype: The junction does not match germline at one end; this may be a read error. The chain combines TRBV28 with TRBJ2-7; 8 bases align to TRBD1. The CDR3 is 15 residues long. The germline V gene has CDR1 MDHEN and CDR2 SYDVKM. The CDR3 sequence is CASSLTDRAPYEQHF. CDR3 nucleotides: TGTGCCAGCAGTCTCACGGACAGGGCACCCTACGAGCAGCACTTC. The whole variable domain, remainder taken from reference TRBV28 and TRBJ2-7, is DVKVTQSSRYLVKRTGEKVFLECVQDMDHENMFWYRQDPGLGLRLIYFSYDVKMKEKGDIPEGYSVSREKKERFSLILESASTNQTSMYLCASSLTDRAPYEQHFGPGTRLTVT.

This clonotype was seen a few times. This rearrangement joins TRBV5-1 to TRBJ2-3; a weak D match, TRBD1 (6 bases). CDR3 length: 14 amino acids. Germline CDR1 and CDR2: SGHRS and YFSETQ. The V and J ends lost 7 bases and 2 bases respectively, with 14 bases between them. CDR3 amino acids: CASANTGSTDTQYF. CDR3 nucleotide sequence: TGCGCCAGCGCAAACACAGGGTCCACAGATACGCAGTATTTT.

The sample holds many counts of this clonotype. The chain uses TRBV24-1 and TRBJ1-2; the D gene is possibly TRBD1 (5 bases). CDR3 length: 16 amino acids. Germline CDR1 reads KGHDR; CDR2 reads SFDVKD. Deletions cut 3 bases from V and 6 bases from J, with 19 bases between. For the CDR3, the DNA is TGTGCCACCAGTGATCATGGATCGGGGGGACTTCATGGCTACACCTTC. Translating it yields CATSDHGSGGLHGYTF.

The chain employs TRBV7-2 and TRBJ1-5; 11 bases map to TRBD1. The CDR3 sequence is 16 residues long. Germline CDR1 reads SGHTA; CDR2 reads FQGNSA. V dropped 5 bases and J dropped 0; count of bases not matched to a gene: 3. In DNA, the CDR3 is TGTGCCAGCAGCCCGGGACAGGGGGATAGCAATCAGCCCCAGCATTTT. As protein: CASSPGQGDSNQPQHF.

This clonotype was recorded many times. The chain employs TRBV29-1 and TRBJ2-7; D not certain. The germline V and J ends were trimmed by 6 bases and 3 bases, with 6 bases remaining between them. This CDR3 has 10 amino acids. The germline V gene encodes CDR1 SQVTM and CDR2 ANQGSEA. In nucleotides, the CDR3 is TGCAGCGTCCAGGACTACGAGCAGTACTTC. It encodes CSVQDYEQYF.

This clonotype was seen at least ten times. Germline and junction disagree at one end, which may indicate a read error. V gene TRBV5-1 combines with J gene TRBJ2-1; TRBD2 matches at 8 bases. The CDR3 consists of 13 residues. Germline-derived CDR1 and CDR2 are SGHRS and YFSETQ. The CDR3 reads CASSLEPLGLVIF. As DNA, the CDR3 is TGCGCCAGCAGCTTGGAGCCGTTGGGACTAGTCATCTTC.

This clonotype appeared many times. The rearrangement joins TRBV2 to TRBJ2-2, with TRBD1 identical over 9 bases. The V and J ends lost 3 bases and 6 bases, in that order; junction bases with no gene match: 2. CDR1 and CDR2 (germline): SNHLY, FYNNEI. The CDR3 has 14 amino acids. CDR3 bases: TGTGCCAGCAGTGATAGGACAGGGGCCGGGGAGCTGTTTTTT. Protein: CASSDRTGAGELFF.

The CDR3 nucleotides read TGTGCCAGCAGCCAAGTGGGCAGGGCGGGTGGCTACACCTTC. This encodes CASSQVGRAGGYTF. The chain combines TRBV3-1 with TRBJ1-2, with D tentatively TRBD1 (5 bases). From germline, CDR1 is LGHDT and CDR2 YNNKEL (reference sequence). V was shortened by 1 base and J by 7 bases, with 13 bases between the two germline ends. The CDR3 length is 14 residues. Full variable domain (rest looked up from reference TRBV3-1 and TRBJ1-2): DTAVSQTPKYLVTQMGNDKSIKCEQNLGHDTMYWYKQDSKKFLKIMFSYNNKELIINETVPNRFSPKSPDKAHLNLHINSLELGDSAVYFCASSQVGRAGGYTFGSGTRLTVV.

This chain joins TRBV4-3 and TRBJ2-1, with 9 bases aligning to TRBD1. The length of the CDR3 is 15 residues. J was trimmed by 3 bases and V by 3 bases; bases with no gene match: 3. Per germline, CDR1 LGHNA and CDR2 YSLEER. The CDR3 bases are TGCGCCAGCAGCCAGGACAGGGGCCTCTACAATGAGCAGTTCTTC. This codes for CASSQDRGLYNEQFF.

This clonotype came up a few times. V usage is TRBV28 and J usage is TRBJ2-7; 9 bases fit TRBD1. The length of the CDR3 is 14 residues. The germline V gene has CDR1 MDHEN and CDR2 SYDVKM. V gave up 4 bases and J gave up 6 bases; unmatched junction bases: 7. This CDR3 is CASSSPGQGLEQYV. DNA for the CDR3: TGTGCCAGCAGTTCACCGGGACAGGGCCTCGAGCAGTACGTC.

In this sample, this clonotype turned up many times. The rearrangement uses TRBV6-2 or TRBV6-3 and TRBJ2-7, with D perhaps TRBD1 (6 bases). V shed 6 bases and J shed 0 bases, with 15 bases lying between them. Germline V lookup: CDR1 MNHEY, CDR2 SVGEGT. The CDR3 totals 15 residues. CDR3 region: CASSLGQLSSYEQYV. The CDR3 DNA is TGTGCCAGCAGCCTCGGACAGCTTAGCTCCTACGAGCAGTACGTC.

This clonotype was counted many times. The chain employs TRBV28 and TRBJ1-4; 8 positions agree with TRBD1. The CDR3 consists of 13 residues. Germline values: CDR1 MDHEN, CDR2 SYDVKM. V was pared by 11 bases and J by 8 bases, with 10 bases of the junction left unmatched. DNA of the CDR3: TGTGCCGGGAAAGACAGGGGTGGCGAAAAACTGTTTTTT. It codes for CAGKDRGGEKLFF.

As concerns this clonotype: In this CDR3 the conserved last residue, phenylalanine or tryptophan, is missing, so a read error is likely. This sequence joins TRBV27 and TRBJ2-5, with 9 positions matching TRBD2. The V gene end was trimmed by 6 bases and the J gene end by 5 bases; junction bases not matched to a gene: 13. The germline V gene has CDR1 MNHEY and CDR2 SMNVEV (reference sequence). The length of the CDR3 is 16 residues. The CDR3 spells CASRLSSGRGLETQYL. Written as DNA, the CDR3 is TGTGCCAGCAGATTGAGTAGCGGGAGAGGTCTTGAGACCCAGTACTTG.

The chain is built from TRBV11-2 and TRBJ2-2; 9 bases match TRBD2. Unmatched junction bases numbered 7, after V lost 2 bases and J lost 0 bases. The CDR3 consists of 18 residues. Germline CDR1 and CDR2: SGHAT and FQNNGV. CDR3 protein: CASSLLSSGAANTGELFF. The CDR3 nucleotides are TGTGCCAGCAGCTTACTCTCTAGCGGGGCCGCGAACACCGGGGAGCTGTTTTTT.

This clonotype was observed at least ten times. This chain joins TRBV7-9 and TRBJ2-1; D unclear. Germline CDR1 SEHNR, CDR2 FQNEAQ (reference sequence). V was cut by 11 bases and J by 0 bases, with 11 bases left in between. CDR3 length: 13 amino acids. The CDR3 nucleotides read TGTGCCGGTGAGAGGCGCTCCTACAATGAGCAGTTCTTC. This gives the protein CAGERRSYNEQFF.

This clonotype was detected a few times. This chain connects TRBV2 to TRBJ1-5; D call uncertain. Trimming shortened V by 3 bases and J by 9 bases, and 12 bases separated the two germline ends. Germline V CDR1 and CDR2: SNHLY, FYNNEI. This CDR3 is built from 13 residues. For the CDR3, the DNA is TGTGCCAGCAGTGAGCCCGCGTCGGGGCCCCAGCATTTT. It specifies CASSEPASGPQHF.

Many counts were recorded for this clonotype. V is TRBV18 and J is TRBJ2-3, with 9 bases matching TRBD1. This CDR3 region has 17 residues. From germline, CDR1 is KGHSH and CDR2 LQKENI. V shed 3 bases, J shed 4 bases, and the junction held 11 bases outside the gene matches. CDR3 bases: TGTGCCAGCTCACCCCCGGATCGGACAGGGGTGGCAGATACGCAGTATTTT. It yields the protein CASSPPDRTGVADTQYF. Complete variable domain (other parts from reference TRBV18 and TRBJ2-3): NAGVMQNPRHLVRRRGQEARLRCSPMKGHSHVYWYRQLPEEGLKFMVYLQKENIIDESGMPKERFSAEFPKEGPSILRIQQVVRGDSAAYFCASSPPDRTGVADTQYFGPGTRLTVL.

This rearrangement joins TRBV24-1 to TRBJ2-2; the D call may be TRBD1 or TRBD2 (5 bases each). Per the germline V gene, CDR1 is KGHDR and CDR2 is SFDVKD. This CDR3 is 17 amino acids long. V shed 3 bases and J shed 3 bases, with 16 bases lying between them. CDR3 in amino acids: CATSDSYSVGDTGELFF. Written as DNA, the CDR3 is TGTGCCACCAGTGATAGTTACAGCGTGGGGGACACCGGGGAGCTGTTTTTT.

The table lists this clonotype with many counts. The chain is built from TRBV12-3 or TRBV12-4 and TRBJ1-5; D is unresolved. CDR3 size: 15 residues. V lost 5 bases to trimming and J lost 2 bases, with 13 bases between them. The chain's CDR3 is CASSKRGDGNQPQHF. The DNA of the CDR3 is TGTGCCAGCAGTAAGCGTGGGGATGGCAATCAGCCCCAGCATTTT.

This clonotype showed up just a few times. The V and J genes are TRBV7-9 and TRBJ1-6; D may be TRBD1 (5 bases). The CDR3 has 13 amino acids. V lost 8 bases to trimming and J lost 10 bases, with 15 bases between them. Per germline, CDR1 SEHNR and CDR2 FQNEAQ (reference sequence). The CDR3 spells CASWGGEGSPLHF. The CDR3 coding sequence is TGTGCCAGCTGGGGGGGAGAAGGGTCACCCCTCCACTTT.

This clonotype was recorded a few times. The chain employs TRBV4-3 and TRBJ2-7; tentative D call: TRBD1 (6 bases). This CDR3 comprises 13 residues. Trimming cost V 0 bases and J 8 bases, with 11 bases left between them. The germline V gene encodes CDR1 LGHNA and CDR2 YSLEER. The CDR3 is CASSQDSGTKQYV. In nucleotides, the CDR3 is TGCGCCAGCAGCCAAGACTCAGGGACAAAGCAGTACGTC.

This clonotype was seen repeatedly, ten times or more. The CDR3: CASSFPDPDGEQFF. In DNA form, the CDR3 reads TGCGCCAGCAGCTTTCCCGACCCGGACGGTGAGCAGTTCTTC. V and J are TRBV5-1 and TRBJ2-1; D not resolved. The CDR3 consists of 14 residues. Trimming left V 2 bases short and J 9 bases short, with 15 bases between. Germline V gene data show CDR1 as SGHRS and CDR2 as YFSETQ.

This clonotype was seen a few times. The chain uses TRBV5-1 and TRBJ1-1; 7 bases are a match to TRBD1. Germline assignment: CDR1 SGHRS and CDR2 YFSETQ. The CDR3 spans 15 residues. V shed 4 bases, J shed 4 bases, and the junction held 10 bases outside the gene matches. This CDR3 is CASSRSTGQVTEAFF. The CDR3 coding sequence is TGCGCCAGCAGCCGGTCGACAGGGCAAGTCACTGAAGCTTTCTTT. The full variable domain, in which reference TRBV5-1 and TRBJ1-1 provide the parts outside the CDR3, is KAGVTQTPRYLIKTRGQQVTLSCSPISGHRSVSWYQQTPGQGLQFLFEYFSETQRNKGNFPGRFSGRQFSNSRSEMNVSTLELGDSALYLCASSRSTGQVTEAFFGQGTRLTVV.

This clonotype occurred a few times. The CDR3 DNA reads TGTGCCAGCAGTCCCCGGGCTAGCGGGGGATTGCAGTTCTTC. This codes for CASSPRASGGLQFF. The chain employs TRBV28 and TRBJ2-1, with 10 bases aligning to TRBD2. CDR1 MDHEN and CDR2 SYDVKM come from the germline V gene. Losses at the gene ends were 5 bases for V and 12 bases for J; bases not matched to a gene: 10. CDR3 length: 14 amino acids.

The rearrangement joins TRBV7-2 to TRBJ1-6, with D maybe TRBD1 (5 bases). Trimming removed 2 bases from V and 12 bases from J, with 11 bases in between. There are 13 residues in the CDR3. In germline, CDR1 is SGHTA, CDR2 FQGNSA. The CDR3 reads CASSLRGRRPLHF. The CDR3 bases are TGTGCCAGCAGCTTAAGGGGACGTAGACCCCTCCACTTT.

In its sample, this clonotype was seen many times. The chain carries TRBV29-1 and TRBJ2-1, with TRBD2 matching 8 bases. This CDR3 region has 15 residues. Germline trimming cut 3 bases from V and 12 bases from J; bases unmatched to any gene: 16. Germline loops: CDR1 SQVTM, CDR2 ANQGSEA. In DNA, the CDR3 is TGCAGCGTTGATATTTTTGGGACTAGTGCTTCCCGGCAGTTCTTC. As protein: CSVDIFGTSASRQFF.

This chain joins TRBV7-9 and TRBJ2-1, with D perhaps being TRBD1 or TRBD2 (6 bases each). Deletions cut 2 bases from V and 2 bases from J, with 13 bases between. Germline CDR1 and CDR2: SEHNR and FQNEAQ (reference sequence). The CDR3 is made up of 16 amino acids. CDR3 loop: CASSLNRRGTYNEQFF. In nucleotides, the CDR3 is TGTGCCAGCAGCTTAAACCGGAGGGGGACCTACAATGAGCAGTTCTTC.